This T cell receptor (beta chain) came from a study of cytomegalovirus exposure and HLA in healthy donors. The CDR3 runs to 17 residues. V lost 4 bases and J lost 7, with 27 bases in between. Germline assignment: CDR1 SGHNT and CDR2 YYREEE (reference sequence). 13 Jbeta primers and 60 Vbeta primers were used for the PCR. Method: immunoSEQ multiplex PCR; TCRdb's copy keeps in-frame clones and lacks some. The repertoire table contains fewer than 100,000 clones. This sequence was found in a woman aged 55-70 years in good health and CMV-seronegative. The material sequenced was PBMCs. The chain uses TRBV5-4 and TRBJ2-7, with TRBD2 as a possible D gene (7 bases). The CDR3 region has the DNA TGTGCCAGCAGCAAGAGAGGGGGGGTAGCGGGTGTCGGGGAGCAGTACTTC. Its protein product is CASSKRGGVAGVGEQYF.